Listed here are 4 T cell receptor beta chains from one sample, sequenced in a study of T cells in Graves' hyperthyroidism and ophthalmopathy. RNA transcripts were the template for amplifying TCR beta CDR3 regions. Researchers ran a first-round RT-PCR on the TCR CDR3 using the HTBI primer set. TCRdb used MiXCR to reprocess the multiplex PCR reads, holding one entry per CDR3 protein. The sample records about 420,000 distinct CDR3 sequences, around 13% being singletons. Input material: blood. These receptors came from a woman aged 18-30 years with Graves' hyperthyroidism.

At least ten counts were recorded for this clonotype. V usage is TRBV6-1 and J usage is TRBJ2-7; the match to TRBD2 covers 11 bases. V gave up 5 bases and J gave up 1 base; unmatched junction bases: 7. CDR3 size: 16 residues. Germline V gene sequence: CDR1 MNHNS, CDR2 SASEGT. The CDR3 sequence: CASSPVIAGGSYEQYF. CDR3 in DNA: TGTGCCAGCAGTCCCGTAATAGCGGGAGGGTCCTACGAGCAGTACTTC.

In this sample, this clonotype turned up a few times. The V call is TRBV4-3, the J call TRBJ2-1, with 7 bases fitting TRBD1. Germline CDR1 is LGHNA and CDR2 is YSLEER. Germline trimming cut 0 bases from V and 0 bases from J; bases unmatched to any gene: 14. This CDR3 is built from 20 residues. The chain's CDR3 is CASSQDIQGLGRISYNEQFF. The CDR3 DNA is TGCGCCAGCAGCCAAGATATACAGGGGCTCGGGCGTATCTCCTACAATGAGCAGTTCTTC.

This clonotype was detected ten times or more. The chain recombines TRBV20-1 with TRBJ2-7, with 9 nucleotides matching TRBD2. V shed 3 bases, J shed 4 bases, and the junction held 10 bases outside the gene matches. CDR3 size: 15 residues. Germline V gives CDR1 DFQATT, CDR2 SNEGSKA (reference sequence). CDR3 in amino acids: CSASKLAGQAYEQYF. In nucleotides, the CDR3 is TGCAGTGCTAGTAAACTAGCGGGCCAAGCTTACGAGCAGTACTTC.

In this sample, this clonotype turned up many times. The V gene is TRBV28, the J gene TRBJ2-7; 8 bases agree with TRBD2. The V and J ends lost 3 bases and 4 bases, in that order; junction bases with no gene match: 5. Germline CDR1 and CDR2: MDHEN and SYDVKM. This CDR3 is built from 14 residues. CDR3 sequence reads: CASSFTGGRYEQYF. CDR3 in DNA: TGTGCCAGCAGTTTCACGGGAGGGAGGTACGAGCAGTACTTC.